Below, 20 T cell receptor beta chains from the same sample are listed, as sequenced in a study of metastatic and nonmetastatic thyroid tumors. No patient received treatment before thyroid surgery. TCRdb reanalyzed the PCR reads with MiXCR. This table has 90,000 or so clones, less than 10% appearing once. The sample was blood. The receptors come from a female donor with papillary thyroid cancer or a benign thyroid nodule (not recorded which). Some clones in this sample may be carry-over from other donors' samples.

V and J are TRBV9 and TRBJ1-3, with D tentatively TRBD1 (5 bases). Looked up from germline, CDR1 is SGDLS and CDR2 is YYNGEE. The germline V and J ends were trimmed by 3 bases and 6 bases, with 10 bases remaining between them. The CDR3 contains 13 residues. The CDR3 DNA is TGTGCCAGCAGCGGCCTGGGGGAAAACACCATATATTTT. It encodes CASSGLGENTIYF.

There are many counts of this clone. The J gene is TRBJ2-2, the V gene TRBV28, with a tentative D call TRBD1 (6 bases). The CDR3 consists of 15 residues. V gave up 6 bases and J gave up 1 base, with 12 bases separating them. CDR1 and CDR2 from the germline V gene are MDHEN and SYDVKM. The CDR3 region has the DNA TGTGCCAGCAGCCAAATGGACAGGAACACCGGGGAGCTGTTTTTT. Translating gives CASSQMDRNTGELFF.

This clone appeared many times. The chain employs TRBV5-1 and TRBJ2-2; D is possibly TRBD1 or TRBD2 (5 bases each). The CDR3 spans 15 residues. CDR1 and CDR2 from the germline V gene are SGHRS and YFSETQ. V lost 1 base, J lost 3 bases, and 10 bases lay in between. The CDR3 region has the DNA TGCGCCAGCAGCTTGAACGGGGACCACACCGGGGAGCTGTTTTTT. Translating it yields CASSLNGDHTGELFF.

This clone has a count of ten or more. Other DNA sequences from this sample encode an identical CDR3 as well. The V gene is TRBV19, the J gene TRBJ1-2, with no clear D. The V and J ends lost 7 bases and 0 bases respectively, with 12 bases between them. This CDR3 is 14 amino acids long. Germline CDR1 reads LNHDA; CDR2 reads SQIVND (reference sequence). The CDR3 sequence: CASKEVRANYGYTF. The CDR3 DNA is TGTGCCAGTAAGGAAGTCAGAGCTAACTATGGCTACACCTTC.

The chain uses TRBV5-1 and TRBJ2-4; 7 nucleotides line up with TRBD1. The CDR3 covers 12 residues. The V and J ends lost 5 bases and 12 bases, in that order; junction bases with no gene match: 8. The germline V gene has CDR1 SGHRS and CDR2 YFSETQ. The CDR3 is CASSGLGDSQYF. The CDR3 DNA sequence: TGCGCCAGCAGTGGGTTAGGGGACAGTCAGTACTTC.

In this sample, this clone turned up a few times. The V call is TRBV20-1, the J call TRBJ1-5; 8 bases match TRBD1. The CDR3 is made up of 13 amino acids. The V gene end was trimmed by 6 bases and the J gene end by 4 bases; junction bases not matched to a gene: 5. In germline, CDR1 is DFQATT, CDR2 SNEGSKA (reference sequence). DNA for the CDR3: TGCAGTGCAGTCAGGGGGCGGAATCAGCCCCAGCATTTT. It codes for CSAVRGRNQPQHF.

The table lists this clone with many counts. DNA of the CDR3: TGTGCCAGCAGTGAGACCGGGACGGGGGGCCTCGAGCAGTTCTTC. Protein product: CASSETGTGGLEQFF. The chain uses TRBV2 and TRBJ2-1; a weak D match, TRBD2 (7 bases). This CDR3 has 15 amino acids. The germline CDR1 and CDR2 sequences are SNHLY and FYNNEI. Trimming cost V 3 bases and J 10 bases, with 19 bases left between them.

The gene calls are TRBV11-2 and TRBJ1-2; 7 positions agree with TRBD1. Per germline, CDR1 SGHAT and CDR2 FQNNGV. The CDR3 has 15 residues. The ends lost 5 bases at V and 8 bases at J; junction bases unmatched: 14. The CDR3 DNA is TGTGCCAGCAGCCCTCTGGGTGGAACAGGGGACGGCTACACCTTC. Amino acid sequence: CASSPLGGTGDGYTF.

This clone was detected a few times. The CDR3 is CASSDNTGIHQPQHF. CDR3 nucleotide sequence: TGTGCCAGCAGTGACAATACAGGGATCCATCAGCCCCAGCATTTT. This sequence joins TRBV6-1 and TRBJ1-5; weak D call: TRBD1 (6 bases). Germline CDR1 reads MNHNS; CDR2 reads SASEGT. The CDR3 is 15 residues long. V was clipped by 3 bases and J by 5 bases, with 14 bases between them.

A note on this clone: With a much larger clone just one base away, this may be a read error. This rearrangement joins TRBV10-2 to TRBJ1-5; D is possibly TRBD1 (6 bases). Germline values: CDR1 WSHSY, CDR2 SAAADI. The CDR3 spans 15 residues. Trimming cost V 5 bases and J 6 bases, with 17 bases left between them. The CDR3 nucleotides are TGCGCCAGCAGTACAGGGCACTCCGGAGGTCAGCCCCAGCATTTT. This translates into CASSTGHSGGQPQHF.

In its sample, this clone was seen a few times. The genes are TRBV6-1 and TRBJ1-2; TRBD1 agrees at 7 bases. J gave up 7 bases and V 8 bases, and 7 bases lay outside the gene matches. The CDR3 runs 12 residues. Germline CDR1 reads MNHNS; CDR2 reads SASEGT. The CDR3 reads CASGQGVSGYTF. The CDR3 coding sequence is TGTGCCAGCGGCCAGGGGGTATCTGGCTACACCTTC.

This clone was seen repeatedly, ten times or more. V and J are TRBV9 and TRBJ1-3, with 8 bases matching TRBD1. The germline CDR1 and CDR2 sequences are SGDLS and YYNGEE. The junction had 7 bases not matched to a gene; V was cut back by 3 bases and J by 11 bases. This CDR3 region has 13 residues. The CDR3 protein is CASSETGGEPIYF. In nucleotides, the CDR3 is TGTGCCAGCAGCGAAACAGGGGGGGAACCCATATATTTT.

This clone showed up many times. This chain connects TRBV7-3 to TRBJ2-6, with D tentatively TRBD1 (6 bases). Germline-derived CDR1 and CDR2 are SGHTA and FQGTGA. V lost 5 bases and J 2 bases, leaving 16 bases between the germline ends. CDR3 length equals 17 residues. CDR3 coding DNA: TGTGCCAGCAGCGGTGGCAGGGGAACCCCTGGGGCCAACGTCCTGACTTTC. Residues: CASSGGRGTPGANVLTF.

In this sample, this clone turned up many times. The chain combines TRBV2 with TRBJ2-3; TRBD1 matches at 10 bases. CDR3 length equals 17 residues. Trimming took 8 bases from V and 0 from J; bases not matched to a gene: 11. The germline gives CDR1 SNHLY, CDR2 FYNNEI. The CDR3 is CASPGQGTPASTDTQYF. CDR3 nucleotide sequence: TGTGCCAGCCCGGGACAGGGGACACCAGCTAGCACAGATACGCAGTATTTT.

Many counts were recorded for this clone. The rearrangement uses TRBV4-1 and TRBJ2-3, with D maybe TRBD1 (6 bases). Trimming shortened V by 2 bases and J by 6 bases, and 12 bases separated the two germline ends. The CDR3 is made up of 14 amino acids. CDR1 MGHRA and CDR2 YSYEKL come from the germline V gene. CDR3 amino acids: CASSQKTGSDTQYF. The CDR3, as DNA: TGCGCCAGCAGCCAAAAAACAGGGTCCGATACGCAGTATTTT.

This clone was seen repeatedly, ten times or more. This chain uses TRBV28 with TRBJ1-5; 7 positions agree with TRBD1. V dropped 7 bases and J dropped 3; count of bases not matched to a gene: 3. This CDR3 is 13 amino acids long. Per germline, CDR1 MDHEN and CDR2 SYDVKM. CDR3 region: CASKGANNQPQHF. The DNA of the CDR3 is TGTGCCAGCAAGGGGGCTAACAATCAGCCCCAGCATTTT.

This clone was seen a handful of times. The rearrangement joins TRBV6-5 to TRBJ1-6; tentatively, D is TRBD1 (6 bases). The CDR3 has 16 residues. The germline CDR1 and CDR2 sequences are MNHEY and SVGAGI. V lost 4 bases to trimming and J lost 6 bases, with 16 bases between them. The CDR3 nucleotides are TGTGCCAGCAGTTCGACAGGACTAATTTTTAATTCACCCCTCCACTTT. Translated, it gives CASSSTGLIFNSPLHF.

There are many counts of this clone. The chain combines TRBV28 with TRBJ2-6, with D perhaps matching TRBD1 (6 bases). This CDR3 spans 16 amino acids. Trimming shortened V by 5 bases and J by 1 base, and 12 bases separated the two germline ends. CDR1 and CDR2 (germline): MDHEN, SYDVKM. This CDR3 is CASSTQGWSGANVLTF. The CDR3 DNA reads TGTGCCAGCAGTACACAGGGTTGGTCTGGGGCCAACGTCCTGACTTTC.

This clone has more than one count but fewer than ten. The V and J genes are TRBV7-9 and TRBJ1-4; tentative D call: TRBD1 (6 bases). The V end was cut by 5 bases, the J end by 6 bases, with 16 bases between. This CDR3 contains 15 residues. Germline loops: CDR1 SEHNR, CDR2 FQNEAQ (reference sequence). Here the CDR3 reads CASSPSRGGDEKLFF. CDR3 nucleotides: TGTGCCAGCAGCCCCTCGCGAGGGGGGGATGAAAAACTGTTTTTT.

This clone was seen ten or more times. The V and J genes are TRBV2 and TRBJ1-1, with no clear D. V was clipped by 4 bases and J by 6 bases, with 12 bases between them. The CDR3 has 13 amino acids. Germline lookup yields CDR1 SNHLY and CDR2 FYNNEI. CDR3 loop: CASSGSGVPEAFF. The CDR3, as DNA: TGTGCCAGCAGTGGGAGCGGGGTCCCTGAAGCTTTCTTT.